This T cell receptor beta chain was sequenced for a study of T cells in localized non-small cell lung cancer. Trimming stripped 3 bases from V and 0 bases from J, with 14 bases between. The CDR3 has 16 residues. The germline gives CDR1 SGDLS, CDR2 YYNGEE. Here immunoSEQ multiplex PCR was the method, and the copy in TCRdb shows in-frame clones only, minus some. The sample has 45,000 or so clones, 81% seen once. The genes are TRBV9 and TRBJ2-3, with D possibly being TRBD1 (5 bases). The clonotype originates from a man aged 35 to 69 with stage III lung adenocarcinoma. Sequenced material: peripheral blood mononuclear cells, taken before any cancer treatment. The CDR3 spells CASSGTGTTSTDTQYF. CDR3 nucleotides: TGTGCCAGCAGCGGAACAGGAACGACTAGCACAGATACGCAGTATTTT.